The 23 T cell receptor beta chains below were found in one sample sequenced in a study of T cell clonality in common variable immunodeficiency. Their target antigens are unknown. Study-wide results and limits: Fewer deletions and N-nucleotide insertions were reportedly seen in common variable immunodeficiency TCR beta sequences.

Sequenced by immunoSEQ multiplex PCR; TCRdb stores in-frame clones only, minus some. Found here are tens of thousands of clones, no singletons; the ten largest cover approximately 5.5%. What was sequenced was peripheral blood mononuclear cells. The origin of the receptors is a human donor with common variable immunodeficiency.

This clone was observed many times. CDR3 bases read: TGTGCCAGCAGCCCTGGTAGACTTCATACCTACGAG. Its protein is CASSPGRLHTYE. The entire CDR3 protein reads CASSPGRLHTYEQYF. The chain links TRBV5-6 to TRBJ2-7; no clear D. The CDR3 is cut off 3 residues early in the read; its end comes from the germline J gene. Trimming took 4 bases from V and 2 from J, leaving 16 bases between them. Germline-derived CDR1 and CDR2 are SGHDT and YYEEEE. The CDR3 extends over 15 amino acids.

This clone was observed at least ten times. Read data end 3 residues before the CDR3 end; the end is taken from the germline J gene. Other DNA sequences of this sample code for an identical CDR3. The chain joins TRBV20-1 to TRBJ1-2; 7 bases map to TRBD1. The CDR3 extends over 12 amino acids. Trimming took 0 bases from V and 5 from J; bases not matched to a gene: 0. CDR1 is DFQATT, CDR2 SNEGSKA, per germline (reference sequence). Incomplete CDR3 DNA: TGCAGTGCTAGAGACAGGGGGTATGGC. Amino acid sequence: CSARDRGYG. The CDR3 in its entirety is CSARDRGYGYTF.

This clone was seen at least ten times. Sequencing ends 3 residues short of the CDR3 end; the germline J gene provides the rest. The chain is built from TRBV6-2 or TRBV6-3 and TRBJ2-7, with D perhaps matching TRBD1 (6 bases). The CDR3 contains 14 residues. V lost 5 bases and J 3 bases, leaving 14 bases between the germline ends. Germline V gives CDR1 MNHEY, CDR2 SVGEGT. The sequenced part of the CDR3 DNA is TGTGCCAGCAGTGCGGACAGAACCTTCTACGAG. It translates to CASSADRTFYE. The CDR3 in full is CASSADRTFYEQYF.

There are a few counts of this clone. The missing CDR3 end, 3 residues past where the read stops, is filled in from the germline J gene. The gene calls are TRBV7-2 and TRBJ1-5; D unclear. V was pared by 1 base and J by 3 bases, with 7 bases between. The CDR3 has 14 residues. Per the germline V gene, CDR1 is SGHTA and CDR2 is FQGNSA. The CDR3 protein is CASSLVLYNQPQHF. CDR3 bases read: TGTGCCAGCAGCTTAGTACTGTACAATCAGCCC.

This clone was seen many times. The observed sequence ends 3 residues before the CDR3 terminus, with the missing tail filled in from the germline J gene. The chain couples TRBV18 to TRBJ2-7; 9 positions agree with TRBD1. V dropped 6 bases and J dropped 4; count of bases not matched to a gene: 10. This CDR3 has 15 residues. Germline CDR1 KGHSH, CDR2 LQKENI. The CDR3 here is CASSPGTGSFYEQYF. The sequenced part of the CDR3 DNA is TGTGCCAGCTCCCCCGGGACAGGGTCCTTTTACGAG.

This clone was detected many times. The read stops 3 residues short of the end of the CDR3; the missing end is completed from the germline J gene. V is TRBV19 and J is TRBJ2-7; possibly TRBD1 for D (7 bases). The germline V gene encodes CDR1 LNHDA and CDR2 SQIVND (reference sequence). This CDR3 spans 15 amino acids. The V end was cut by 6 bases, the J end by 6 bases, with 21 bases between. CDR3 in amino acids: CASSLLTGGGREQYF. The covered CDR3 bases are TGTGCCAGTAGCCTGTTGACTGGAGGGGGCCGCGAG.

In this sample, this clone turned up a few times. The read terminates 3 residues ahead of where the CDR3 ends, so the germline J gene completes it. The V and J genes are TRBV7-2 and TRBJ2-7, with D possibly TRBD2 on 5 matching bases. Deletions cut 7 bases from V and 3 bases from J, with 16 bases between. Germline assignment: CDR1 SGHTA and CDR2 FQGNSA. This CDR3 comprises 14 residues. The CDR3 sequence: CASTDYGSLYEQYF. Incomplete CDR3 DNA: TGTGCCAGCACCGACTACGGATCCCTCTACGAG.

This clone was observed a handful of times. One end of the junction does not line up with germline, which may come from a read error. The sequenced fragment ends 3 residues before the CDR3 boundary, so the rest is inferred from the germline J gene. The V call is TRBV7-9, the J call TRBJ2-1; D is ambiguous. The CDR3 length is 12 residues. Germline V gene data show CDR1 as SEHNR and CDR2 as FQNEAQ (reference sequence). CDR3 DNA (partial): TGTTCCAGCAGCTTTGAAGGGTTTGAG. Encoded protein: CSSSFEGFE. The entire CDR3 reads CSSSFEGFEQFF.

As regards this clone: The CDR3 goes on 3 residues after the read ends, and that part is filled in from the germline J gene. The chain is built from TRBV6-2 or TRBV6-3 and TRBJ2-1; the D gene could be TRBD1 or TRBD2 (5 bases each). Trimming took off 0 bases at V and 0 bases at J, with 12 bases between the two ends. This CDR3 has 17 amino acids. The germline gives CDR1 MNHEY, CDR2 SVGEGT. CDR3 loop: CASSYSGEGSSYNEQFF. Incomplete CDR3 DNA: TGTGCCAGCAGTTACTCGGGAGAGGGGAGCTCCTACAATGAG.

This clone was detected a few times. The CDR3 DNA, read in part, is TGTGCCAGCAGCCCCGCTAGCTGGTTAGAGACC. Translating it yields CASSPASWLET. The complete CDR3 reads CASSPASWLETQYF. This chain uses TRBV6-2 or TRBV6-3 with TRBJ2-5; perhaps TRBD2 as D (5 bases). The read terminates 3 residues before the CDR3 end, so the remaining end is supplied by the germline J gene. Trimming cost V 6 bases and J 4 bases, with 15 bases left between them. Germline lookup yields CDR1 MNHEY and CDR2 SVGEGT. The CDR3 runs 14 residues.

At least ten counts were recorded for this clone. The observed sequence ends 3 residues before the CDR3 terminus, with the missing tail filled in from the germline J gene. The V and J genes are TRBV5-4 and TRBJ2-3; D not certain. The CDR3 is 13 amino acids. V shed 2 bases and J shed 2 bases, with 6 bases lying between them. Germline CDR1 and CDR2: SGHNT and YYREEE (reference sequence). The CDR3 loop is CASSLQNTDTQYF. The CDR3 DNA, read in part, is TGTGCCAGCAGCTTACAGAACACAGATACG.

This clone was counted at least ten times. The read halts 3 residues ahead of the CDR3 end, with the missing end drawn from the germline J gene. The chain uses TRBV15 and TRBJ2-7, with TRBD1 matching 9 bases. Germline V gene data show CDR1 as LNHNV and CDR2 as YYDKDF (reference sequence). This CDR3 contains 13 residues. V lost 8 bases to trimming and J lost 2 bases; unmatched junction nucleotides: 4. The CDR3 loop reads CATGGTGTYEQYF. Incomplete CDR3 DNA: TGTGCCACCGGTGGGACAGGGACCTACGAG. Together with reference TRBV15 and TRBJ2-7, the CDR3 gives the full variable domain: DAMVIQNPRYQVTQFGKPVTLSCSQTLNHNVMYWYQQKSSQAPKLLFHYYDKDFNNEADTPDNFQSRRPNTSFCFLDIRSPGLGDTAMYLCATGGTGTYEQYFGPGTRLTVT.

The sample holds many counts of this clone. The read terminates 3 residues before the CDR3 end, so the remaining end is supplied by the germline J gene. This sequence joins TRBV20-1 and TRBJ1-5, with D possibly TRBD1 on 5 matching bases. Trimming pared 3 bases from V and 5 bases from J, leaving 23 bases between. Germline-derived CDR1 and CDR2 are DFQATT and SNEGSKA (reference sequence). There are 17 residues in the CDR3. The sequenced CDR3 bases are TGCAGTGCTAGTAGCCCTCTTCCGGGGGGAGATTATCAGCCC. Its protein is CSASSPLPGGDYQP. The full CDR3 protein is CSASSPLPGGDYQPQHF.

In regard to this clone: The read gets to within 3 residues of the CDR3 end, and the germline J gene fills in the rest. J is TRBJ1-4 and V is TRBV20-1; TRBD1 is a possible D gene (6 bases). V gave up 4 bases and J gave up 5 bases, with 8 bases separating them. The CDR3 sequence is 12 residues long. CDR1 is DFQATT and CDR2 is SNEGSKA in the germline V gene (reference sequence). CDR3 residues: CSAIQGNEKLFF. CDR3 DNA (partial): TGCAGTGCTATCCAGGGGAATGAAAAA.

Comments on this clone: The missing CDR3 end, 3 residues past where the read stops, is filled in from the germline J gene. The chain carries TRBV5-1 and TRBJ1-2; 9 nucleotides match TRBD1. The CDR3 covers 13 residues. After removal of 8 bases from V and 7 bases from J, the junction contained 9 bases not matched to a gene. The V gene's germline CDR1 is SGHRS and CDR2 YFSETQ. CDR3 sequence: CASTTGGESGYTF. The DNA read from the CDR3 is TGCGCCAGTACTACAGGGGGCGAGAGTGGC.

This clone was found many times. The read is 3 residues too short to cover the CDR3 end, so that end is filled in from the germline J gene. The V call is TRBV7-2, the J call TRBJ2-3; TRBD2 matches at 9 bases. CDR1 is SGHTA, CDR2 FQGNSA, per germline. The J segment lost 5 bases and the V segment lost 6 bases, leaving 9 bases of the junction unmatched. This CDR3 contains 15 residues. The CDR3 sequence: CASRVGLAHRDTQYF. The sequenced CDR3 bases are TGTGCCAGCAGGGTTGGACTAGCGCATAGAGATACG.

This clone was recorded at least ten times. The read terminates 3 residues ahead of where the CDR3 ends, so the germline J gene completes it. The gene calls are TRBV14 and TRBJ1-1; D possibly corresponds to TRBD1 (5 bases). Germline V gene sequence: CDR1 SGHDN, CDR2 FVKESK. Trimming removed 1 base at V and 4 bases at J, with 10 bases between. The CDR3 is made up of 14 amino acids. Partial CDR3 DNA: TGTGCCAGCAGCCAAGGGGGCCATACCACTGAA. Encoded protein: CASSQGGHTTE. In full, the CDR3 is CASSQGGHTTEAFF.

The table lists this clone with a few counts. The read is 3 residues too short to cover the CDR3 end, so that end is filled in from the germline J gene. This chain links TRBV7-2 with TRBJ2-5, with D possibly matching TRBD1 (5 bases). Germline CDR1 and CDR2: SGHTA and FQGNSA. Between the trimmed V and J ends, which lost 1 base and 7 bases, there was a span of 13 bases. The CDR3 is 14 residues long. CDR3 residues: CASSLDAQGWTQYF. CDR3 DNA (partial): TGTGCCAGCAGCTTAGATGCCCAGGGTTGGACC.

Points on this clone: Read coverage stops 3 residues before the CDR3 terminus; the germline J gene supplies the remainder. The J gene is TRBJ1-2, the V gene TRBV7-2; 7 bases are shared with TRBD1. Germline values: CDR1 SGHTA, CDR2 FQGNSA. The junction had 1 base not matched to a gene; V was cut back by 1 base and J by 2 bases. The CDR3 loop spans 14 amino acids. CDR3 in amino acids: CASSLETGNYGYTF. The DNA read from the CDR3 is TGTGCCAGCAGCTTAGAGACAGGGAACTATGGC.

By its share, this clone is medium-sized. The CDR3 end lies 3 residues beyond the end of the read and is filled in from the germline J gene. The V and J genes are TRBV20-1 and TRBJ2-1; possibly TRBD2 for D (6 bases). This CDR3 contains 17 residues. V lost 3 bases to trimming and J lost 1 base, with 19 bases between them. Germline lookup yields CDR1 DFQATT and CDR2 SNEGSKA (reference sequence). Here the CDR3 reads CSARCPSRGSSYNEQFF. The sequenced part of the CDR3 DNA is TGCAGTGCTAGGTGCCCCTCCCGGGGGAGTTCCTACAATGAG.

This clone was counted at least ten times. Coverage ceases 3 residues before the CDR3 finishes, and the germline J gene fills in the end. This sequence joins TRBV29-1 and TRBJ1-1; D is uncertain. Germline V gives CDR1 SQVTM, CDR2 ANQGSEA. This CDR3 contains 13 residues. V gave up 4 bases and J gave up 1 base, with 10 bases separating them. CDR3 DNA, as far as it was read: TGCAGCGTTGGGAGACTTTCGAACACTGAA. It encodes CSVGRLSNTE. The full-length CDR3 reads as CSVGRLSNTEAFF. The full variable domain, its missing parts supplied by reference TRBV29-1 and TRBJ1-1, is SAVISQKPSRDICQRGTSLTIQCQVDSQVTMMFWYRQQPGQSLTLIATANQGSEATYESGFVIDKFPISRPNLTFSTLTVSNMSPEDSSIYLCSVGRLSNTEAFFGQGTRLTVV.

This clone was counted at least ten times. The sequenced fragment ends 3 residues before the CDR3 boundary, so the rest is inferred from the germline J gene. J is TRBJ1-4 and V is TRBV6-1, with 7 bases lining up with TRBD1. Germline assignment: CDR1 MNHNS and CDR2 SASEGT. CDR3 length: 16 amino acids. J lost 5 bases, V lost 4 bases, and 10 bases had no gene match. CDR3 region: CASSVRGSGGNEKLFF. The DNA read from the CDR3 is TGTGCCAGCAGTGTGCGCGGATCAGGGGGAAATGAAAAA.

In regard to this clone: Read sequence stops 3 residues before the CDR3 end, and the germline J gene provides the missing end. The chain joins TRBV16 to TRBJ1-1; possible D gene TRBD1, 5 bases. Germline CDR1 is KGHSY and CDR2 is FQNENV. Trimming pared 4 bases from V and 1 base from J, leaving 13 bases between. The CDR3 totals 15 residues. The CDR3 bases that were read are TGTGCCAGCAGCCCACAACAGGTTTGGAACACTGAA. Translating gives CASSPQQVWNTE. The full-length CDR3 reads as CASSPQQVWNTEAFF.